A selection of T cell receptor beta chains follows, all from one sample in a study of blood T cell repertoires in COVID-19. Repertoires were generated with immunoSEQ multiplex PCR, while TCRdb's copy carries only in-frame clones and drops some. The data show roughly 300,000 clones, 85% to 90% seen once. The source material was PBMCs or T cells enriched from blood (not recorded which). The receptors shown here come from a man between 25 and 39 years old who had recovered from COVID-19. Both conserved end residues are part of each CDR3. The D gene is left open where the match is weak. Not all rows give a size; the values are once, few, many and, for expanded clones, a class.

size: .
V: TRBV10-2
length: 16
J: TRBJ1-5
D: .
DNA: TGCGCCAGCAGTGTGGCAGGGGCCATACGTAATCAGCCCCAGCATTTT
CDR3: CASSVAGAIRNQPQHF

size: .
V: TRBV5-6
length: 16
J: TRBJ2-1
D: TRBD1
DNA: TGTGCCAGCAGCAAAGCCCAGGGGGCGCCGGGAAATGAGCAGTTCTTC
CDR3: CASSKAQGAPGNEQFF

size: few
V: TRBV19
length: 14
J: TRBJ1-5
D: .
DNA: TGTGCCAGTAGTACAGCAGGGGCGACTCAGCCCCAGCATTTT
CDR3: CASSTAGATQPQHF

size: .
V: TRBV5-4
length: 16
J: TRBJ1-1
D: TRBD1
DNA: TGTGCCAGCAGCCTCGGGACAGGGGGCGGGAACACTGAAGCTTTCTTT
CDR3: CASSLGTGGGNTEAFF

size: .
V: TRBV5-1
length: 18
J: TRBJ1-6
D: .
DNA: TGCGCCAGCAGCTTTTTGTTAGGGGCGGACAGAGATAATTCACCCCTCCACTTT
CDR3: CASSFLLGADRDNSPLHF

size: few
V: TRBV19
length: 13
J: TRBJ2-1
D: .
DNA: TGTGCCAGTAGAAACGGACAGAACAATGAGCAGTTCTTC
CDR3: CASRNGQNNEQFF

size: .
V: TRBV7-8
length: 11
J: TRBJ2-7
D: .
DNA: TGTGCCAGCAGCCTCCGGTACGAGCAGTACTTC
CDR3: CASSLRYEQYF

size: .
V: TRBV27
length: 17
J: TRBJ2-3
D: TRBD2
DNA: TGTGCCAGCAGTCCGGGACTAGCGGGAGGGCCAGGAGATACGCAGTATTTT
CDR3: CASSPGLAGGPGDTQYF

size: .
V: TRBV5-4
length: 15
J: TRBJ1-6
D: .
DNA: TGTGCCAGCAGCTCCCCCGGGTCCTATAATTCACCCCTCCACTTT
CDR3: CASSSPGSYNSPLHF

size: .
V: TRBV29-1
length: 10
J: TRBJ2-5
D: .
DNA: TGCAGCGTTCGTTTAGAGACCCAGTACTTC
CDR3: CSVRLETQYF

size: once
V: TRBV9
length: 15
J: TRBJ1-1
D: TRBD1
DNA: TGTGCCAGCAGCAGATCACAGGGGGCGCAGTACGGAGCTTTCTTT
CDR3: CASSRSQGAQYGAFF

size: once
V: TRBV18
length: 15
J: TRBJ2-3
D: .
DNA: TGTGCCAGCTCACCGGACAGACATAGCACAGATACGCAGTATTTT
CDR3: CASSPDRHSTDTQYF

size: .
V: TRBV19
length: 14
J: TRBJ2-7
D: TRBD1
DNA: TGTGCCAGTAGTACCCAGGCAGGGGGTTACGAGCAGTACTTC
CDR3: CASSTQAGGYEQYF

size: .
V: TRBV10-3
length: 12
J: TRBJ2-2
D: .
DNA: TGTGCCATGCGGGACGGCACCGGGGAGCTGTTTTTT
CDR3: CAMRDGTGELFF

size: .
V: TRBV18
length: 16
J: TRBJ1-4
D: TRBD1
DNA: TGTGCCAGCTCACTTCTCGGACAGGGGAAAAATGAAAAACTGTTTTTT
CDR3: CASSLLGQGKNEKLFF

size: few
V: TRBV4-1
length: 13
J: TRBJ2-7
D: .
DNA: TGCGCCAGCAGGGGGCCGAATGCCTACGAGCAGTACTTC
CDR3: CASRGPNAYEQYF

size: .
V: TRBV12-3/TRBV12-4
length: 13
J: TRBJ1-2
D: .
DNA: TGTGCCAGCAGCGGGGACTGGTCCTATGGCTACACCTTC
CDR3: CASSGDWSYGYTF

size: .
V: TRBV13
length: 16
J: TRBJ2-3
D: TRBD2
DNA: TGTGCCAGCAGCTCGAGACTAGCGCGAGACACAGATACGCAGTATTTT
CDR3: CASSSRLARDTDTQYF

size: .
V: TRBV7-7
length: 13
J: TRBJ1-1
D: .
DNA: TGTGCTAGCAGCTTAGAAGGGGGAACTGAAGCTTTCTTT
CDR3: CASSLEGGTEAFF

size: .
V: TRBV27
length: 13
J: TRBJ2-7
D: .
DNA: TGTGCCAGCAGTTATCAGGTCTCCTACGAGCAGTACTTC
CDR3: CASSYQVSYEQYF

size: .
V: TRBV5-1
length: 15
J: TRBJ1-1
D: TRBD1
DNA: TGCGCCAGCAGCACCGTCCCGGGACAGGGTGCAGAAGCTTTCTTT
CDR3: CASSTVPGQGAEAFF

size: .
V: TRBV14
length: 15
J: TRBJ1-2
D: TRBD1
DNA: TGTGCCAGCAGCCCCAGGGGGGATGGAGGCTATGGCTACACCTTC
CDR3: CASSPRGDGGYGYTF

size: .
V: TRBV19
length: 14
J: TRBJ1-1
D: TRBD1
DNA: TGTGCCAGTAGGTTACAGGGGGCGCCCACTGAAGCTTTCTTT
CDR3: CASRLQGAPTEAFF

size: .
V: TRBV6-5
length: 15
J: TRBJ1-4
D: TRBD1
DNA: TGTGCCAGCCGGAACTTACAGGGGGCTGGTGAAAAACTGTTTTTT
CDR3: CASRNLQGAGEKLFF

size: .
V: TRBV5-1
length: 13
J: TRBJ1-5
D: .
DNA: TGCGCCAGCAGCTTATACAGTAATCAGCCCCAGCATTTT
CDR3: CASSLYSNQPQHF

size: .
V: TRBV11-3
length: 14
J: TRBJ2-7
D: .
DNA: TGTGCCAGCAGCTTAGGTCCGGGTACAAACGAGCAGTACTTC
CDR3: CASSLGPGTNEQYF

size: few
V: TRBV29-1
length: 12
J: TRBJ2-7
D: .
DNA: TGCAGCGTTGTAAAGGGGCTCTACGAGCAGTACTTC
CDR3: CSVVKGLYEQYF

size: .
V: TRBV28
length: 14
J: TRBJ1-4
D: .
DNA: TGTGCCAGCCATACCGGGAAAACAAATGAAAAACTGTTTTTT
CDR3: CASHTGKTNEKLFF

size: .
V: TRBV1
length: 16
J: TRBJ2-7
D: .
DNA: TGCACCAGCAGCCAGAGTCCGGGACAGGCCTACTGCGAGCAGTACTTC
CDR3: CTSSQSPGQAYCEQYF

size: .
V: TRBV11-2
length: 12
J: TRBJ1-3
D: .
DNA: TGTGCCAGCAGCCTCTCTGGAAACACCATATATTTT
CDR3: CASSLSGNTIYF

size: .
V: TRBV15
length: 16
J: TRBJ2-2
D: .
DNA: TGTGCCACCAGCTCAGGAGGGCTGTCGTCCACCGGGGAGCTGTTTTTT
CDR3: CATSSGGLSSTGELFF

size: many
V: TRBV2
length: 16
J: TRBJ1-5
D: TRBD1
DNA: TGTGCCAGCAAGCCGGGACAGGGGCGCAGTTCTCAGCCCCAGCATTTT
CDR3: CASKPGQGRSSQPQHF

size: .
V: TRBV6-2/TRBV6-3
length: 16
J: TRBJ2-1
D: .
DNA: TGTGCCAGCAGTTACTCCACCCGGGAGCTCCGCAATGAGCAGTTCTTC
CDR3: CASSYSTRELRNEQFF

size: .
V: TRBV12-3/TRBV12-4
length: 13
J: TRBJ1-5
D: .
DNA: TGTGCCAGCACCCGTGGAGGTGTTCAGCCCCAGCATTTT
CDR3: CASTRGGVQPQHF

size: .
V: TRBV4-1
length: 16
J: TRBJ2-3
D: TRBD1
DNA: TGCGCCAGCAGCCCGAGGGCACAGGGGAGCACAGATACGCAGTATTTT
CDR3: CASSPRAQGSTDTQYF

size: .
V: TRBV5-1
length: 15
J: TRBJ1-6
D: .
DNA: TGCGCCAGCAGCTTGGCGGAGCAGTATAATTCACCCCTCCACTTT
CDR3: CASSLAEQYNSPLHF

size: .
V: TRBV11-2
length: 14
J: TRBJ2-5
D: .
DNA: TGTGCCAGCAGCTACGACAGGACACAAGAGACCCAGTACTTC
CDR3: CASSYDRTQETQYF

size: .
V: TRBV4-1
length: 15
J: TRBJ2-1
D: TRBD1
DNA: TGCGCCAGCAGGGGACAGGGGGCTTCCTACAATGAGCAGTTCTTC
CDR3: CASRGQGASYNEQFF

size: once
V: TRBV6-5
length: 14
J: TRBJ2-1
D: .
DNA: TGTGCCAGCACGGTTACAGGGCCCGGCAATGAGCAGTTCTTC
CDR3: CASTVTGPGNEQFF

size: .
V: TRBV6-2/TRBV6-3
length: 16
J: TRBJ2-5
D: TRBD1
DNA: TGTGCCAGCAGCCACGGACAGGGGGCCGTCCAAGAGACCCAGTACTTC
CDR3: CASSHGQGAVQETQYF

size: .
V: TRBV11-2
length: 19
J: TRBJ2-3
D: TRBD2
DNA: TGTGCCACCCGAGTCGGGACTAGCCCTAACACGGAGGTCACAGATACGCAGTATTTT
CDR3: CATRVGTSPNTEVTDTQYF